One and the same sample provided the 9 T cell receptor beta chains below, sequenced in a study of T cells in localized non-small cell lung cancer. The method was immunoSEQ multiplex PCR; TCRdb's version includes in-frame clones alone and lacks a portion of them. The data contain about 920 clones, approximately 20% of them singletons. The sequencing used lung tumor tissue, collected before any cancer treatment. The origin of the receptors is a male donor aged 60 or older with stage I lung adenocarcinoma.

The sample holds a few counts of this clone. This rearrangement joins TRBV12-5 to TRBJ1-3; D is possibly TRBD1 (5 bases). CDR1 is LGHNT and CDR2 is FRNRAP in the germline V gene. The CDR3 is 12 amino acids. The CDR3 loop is CASTKKGTTIYF. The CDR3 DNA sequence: TGTGCCAGCACCAAAAAGGGGACGACCATATATTTT.

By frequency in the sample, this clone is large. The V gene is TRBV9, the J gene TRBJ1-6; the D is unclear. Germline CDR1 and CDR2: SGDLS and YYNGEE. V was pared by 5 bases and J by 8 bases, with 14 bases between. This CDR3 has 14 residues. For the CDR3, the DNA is TGTGCCAGCAGACTTCTCCCTGGGGATTCACCCCTCCACTTT. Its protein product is CASRLLPGDSPLHF.

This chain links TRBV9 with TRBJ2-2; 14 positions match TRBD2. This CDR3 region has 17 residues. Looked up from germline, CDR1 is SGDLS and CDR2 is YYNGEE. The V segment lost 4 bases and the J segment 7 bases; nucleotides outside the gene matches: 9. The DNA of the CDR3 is TGTGCCAGCAGCTTCGGGACTAGCGGGAGCATCGGCGGGGAGCTGTTTTTT. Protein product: CASSFGTSGSIGGELFF.

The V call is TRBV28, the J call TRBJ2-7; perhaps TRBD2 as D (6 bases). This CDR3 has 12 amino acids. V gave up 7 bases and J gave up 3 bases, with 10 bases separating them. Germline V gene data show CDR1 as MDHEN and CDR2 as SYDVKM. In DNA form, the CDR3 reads TGTGCCAGCATTGGGACTTTCTACGAGCAGTACTTC. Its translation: CASIGTFYEQYF. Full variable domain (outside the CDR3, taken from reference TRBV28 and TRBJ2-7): DVKVTQSSRYLVKRTGEKVFLECVQDMDHENMFWYRQDPGLGLRLIYFSYDVKMKEKGDIPEGYSVSREKKERFSLILESASTNQTSMYLCASIGTFYEQYFGPGTRLTVT.

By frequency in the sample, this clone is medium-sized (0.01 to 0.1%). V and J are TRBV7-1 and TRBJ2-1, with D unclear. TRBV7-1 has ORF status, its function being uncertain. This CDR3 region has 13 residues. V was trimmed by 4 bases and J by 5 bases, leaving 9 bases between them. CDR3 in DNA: TGTGCCAGCAGCTTAGGGCCCAACAATGAGCAGTTCTTC. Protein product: CASSLGPNNEQFF.

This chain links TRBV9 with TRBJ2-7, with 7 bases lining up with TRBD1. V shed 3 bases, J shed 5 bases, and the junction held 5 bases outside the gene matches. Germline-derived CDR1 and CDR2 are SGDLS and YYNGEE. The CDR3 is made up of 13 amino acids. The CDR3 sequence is CASSGQGSHEQYF. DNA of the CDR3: TGTGCCAGCAGCGGACAGGGTAGCCACGAGCAGTACTTC.

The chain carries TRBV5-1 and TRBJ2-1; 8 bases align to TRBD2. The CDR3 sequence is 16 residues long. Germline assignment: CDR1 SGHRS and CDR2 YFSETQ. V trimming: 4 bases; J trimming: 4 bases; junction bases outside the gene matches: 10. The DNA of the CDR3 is TGCGCCAGCAGCCCCCAGTGGGGCGGGGGGTACAATGAGCAGTTCTTC. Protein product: CASSPQWGGGYNEQFF.

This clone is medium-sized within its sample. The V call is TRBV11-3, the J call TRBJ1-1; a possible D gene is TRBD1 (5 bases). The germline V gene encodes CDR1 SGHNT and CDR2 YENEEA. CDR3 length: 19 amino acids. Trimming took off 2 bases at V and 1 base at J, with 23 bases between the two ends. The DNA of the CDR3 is TGTGCCAGCAGCTTAACGGGCGGGGGAATGCCTTCCGGGAACACTGAAGCTTTCTTT. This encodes CASSLTGGGMPSGNTEAFF. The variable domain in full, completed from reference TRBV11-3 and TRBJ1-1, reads EAGVVQSPRYKIIEKKQPVAFWCNPISGHNTLYWYLQNLGQGPELLIRYENEEAVDDSQLPKDRFSAERLKGVDSTLKIQPAELGDSAVYLCASSLTGGGMPSGNTEAFFGQGTRLTVV.

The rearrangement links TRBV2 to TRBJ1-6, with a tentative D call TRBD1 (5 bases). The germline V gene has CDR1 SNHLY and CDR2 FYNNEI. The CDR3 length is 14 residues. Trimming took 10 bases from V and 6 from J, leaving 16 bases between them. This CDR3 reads CATAGQGGNSPLHF. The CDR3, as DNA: TGTGCCACCGCGGGTCAGGGAGGTAATTCACCCCTCCACTTT.